What follows are 26 T cell receptor beta chains derived from one specimen sequenced in a study of blood T cell repertoires in COVID-19. Produced via immunoSEQ multiplex PCR; TCRdb's table is partial and in-frame only. Found here are roughly 320,000 clones, under 90% of them singletons; the top ten hold 1.8%. The sample was peripheral blood. Source of these receptors: a woman aged 30 to 39 with COVID-19, enrolled during active disease.

The J gene is TRBJ1-5, the V gene TRBV2; 10 positions agree with TRBD1. The germline CDR1 and CDR2 sequences are SNHLY and FYNNEI. The CDR3 is 16 amino acids. The junction had 8 bases not matched to a gene; V was cut back by 7 bases and J by 2 bases. The chain's CDR3 is CASMGQGSIRNQPQHF. In DNA form, the CDR3 reads TGTGCCAGCATGGGACAGGGGTCCATACGCAATCAGCCCCAGCATTTT.

This chain uses TRBV12-3 or TRBV12-4 with TRBJ2-4; TRBD1 agrees at 8 bases. The J segment lost 6 bases and the V segment lost 8 bases, leaving 6 bases of the junction unmatched. This CDR3 region has 13 residues. CDR3 nucleotides: TGTGCCAGCCTGCTCGGACAGGGAAACATTCAGTACTTC. It is translated as CASLLGQGNIQYF.

The V gene is TRBV7-9, the J gene TRBJ1-1; D is unclear. V lost 5 bases and J 1 base, leaving 11 bases between the germline ends. The CDR3 is made up of 14 amino acids. Germline V gene sequence: CDR1 SEHNR, CDR2 FQNEAQ (reference sequence). The CDR3, as DNA: TGTGCCAGCAGCACAACGACTCGGAACACTGAAGCTTTCTTT. Translating gives CASSTTTRNTEAFF. Complete variable domain (other parts from reference TRBV7-9 and TRBJ1-1): DTGVSQNPRHKITKRGQNVTFRCDPISEHNRLYWYRQTLGQGPEFLTYFQNEAQLEKSRLLSDRFSAERPKGSFSTLEIQRTEQGDSAMYLCASSTTTRNTEAFFGQGTRLTVV.

This clone was observed a handful of times. The gene calls are TRBV2 and TRBJ2-7; TRBD2 matches at 8 bases. The germline CDR1 and CDR2 sequences are SNHLY and FYNNEI. The CDR3 is 14 amino acids. V gave up 9 bases and J gave up 6 bases; unmatched junction bases: 13. The CDR3 reads CASQRGTRSAEQYV. Here the CDR3 DNA reads TGTGCCAGTCAGCGGGGGACGAGGTCGGCCGAGCAGTACGTC.

In this sample, this clone turned up once. The J gene is TRBJ2-2, the V gene TRBV30; 7 positions agree with TRBD1. The CDR3 length is 13 residues. Unmatched junction bases numbered 4, after V lost 8 bases and J lost 1 base. Germline-derived CDR1 and CDR2 are GTSNPN and SVGIG (reference sequence). The CDR3 is CAPGQENTGELFF. The DNA for the CDR3 is TGTGCCCCCGGACAGGAGAACACCGGGGAGCTGTTTTTT.

This sequence joins TRBV23-1 and TRBJ2-7, with TRBD1 identical over 10 bases. TRBV23-1 is identified as an open reading frame with a role that is uncertain. There are 16 residues in the CDR3. The ends lost 2 bases at V and 1 base at J; junction bases unmatched: 5. CDR3 coding DNA: TGCGCCAGCAGTCAACCGACAGGGGGCGAGTCCTACGAGCAGTACGTC. This encodes CASSQPTGGESYEQYV.

J is TRBJ2-5 and V is TRBV5-1, with 7 nucleotides matching TRBD2. V lost 3 bases, J lost 2 bases, and 7 bases stayed unmatched. Looked up from germline, CDR1 is SGHRS and CDR2 is YFSETQ. The CDR3 covers 15 residues. The CDR3 loop reads CASSSATGGQETQYF. The CDR3 nucleotides read TGCGCCAGCAGCTCCGCGACGGGGGGACAAGAGACCCAGTACTTC. Supplemented by reference TRBV5-1 and TRBJ2-5, the full variable domain reads KAGVTQTPRYLIKTRGQQVTLSCSPISGHRSVSWYQQTPGQGLQFLFEYFSETQRNKGNFPGRFSGRQFSNSRSEMNVSTLELGDSALYLCASSSATGGQETQYFGPGTRLLVL.

The chain joins TRBV11-3 to TRBJ2-7; 7 bases line up with TRBD1. This CDR3 has 17 residues. Germline CDR1 reads SGHNT; CDR2 reads YENEEA. V dropped 5 bases and J dropped 3; count of bases not matched to a gene: 16. CDR3 bases: TGTGCCAGCAGCCTCCAGGGGTCGGCCGGGACAGACTACGAGCAGTACTTC. This gives the protein CASSLQGSAGTDYEQYF.

The chain joins TRBV3-1 (or the pseudogene TRBV3-2) to TRBJ1-1, with D possibly TRBD1 on 5 matching bases. From germline, CDR1 is LGHDT and CDR2 YNNKEL (reference sequence). Trimming left V 3 bases short and J 1 base short, with 12 bases between. This CDR3 has 15 residues. DNA for the CDR3: TGTGCCAGCAGCCACAGGGAATCCACGAACACTGAAGCTTTCTTT. Protein: CASSHRESTNTEAFF.

The chain links TRBV5-5 to TRBJ1-1, with D possibly being TRBD1 (6 bases). This CDR3 is built from 15 residues. The germline V and J ends were trimmed by 3 bases and 1 base, with 13 bases remaining between them. Per germline, CDR1 SGHKS and CDR2 YYEKEE (reference sequence). CDR3 residues: CASSWGGGRNTEAFF. In nucleotides, the CDR3 is TGTGCCAGCAGCTGGGGAGGGGGAAGGAACACTGAAGCTTTCTTT.

The chain carries TRBV3-1 (or the pseudogene TRBV3-2) and TRBJ1-2, with 7 bases matching TRBD1. The CDR3 length is 14 residues. Germline CDR1 reads LGHDT; CDR2 reads YNNKEL (reference sequence). V lost 4 bases to trimming and J lost 5 bases; unmatched junction nucleotides: 7. CDR3 nucleotides: TGTGCCAGCAGCCCCCTGGGACAGAGATATGGCTACACCTTC. Residues: CASSPLGQRYGYTF.

In DNA, the CDR3 is TGTGCCACCTCCTGGAGCTCCTACAATGAGCAGTTCTTC. It specifies CATSWSSYNEQFF. The rearrangement links TRBV19 to TRBJ2-1; D ambiguous. The CDR3 consists of 13 residues. CDR1 is LNHDA and CDR2 is SQIVND in the germline V gene (reference sequence). V gave up 10 bases and J gave up 0 bases, with 10 bases separating them. The entire variable domain, with the rest obtained from reference TRBV19 and TRBJ2-1, is as follows: DGGITQSPKYLFRKEGQNVTLSCEQNLNHDAMYWYRQDPGQGLRLIYYSQIVNDFQKGDIAEGYSVSREKKESFPLTVTSAQKNPTAFYLCATSWSSYNEQFFGPGTRLTVL.

This rearrangement joins TRBV7-3 to TRBJ2-5; 7 bases line up with TRBD1. Losses at the gene ends were 3 bases for V and 5 bases for J; bases not matched to a gene: 3. The CDR3 is made up of 13 amino acids. In germline, CDR1 is SGHTA, CDR2 FQGTGA. CDR3 region: CASSFGQVETQYF. For the CDR3, the DNA is TGTGCCAGCAGCTTCGGACAGGTGGAGACCCAGTACTTC.

This clone was seen once. The chain recombines TRBV4-2 with TRBJ2-2, with D perhaps TRBD2 (6 bases). Trimming left V 3 bases short and J 2 bases short, with 10 bases between. This CDR3 contains 15 residues. Germline assignment: CDR1 LGHNA and CDR2 YNFKEQ. The CDR3 DNA is TGTGCCAGCAGCCAGGCAGCGGGTAACACCGGGGAGCTGTTTTTT. Protein: CASSQAAGNTGELFF.

This chain links TRBV7-9 with TRBJ1-2; 8 bases fit TRBD1. Germline V gene lookup returns CDR1 SEHNR and CDR2 FQNEAQ (reference sequence). V was clipped by 5 bases and J by 5 bases; unmatched bases: 16. The CDR3 contains 17 residues. CDR3 amino acids: CASSPWTASGGIYGYTF. The CDR3 DNA is TGTGCCAGCAGCCCGTGGACAGCCTCAGGGGGCATATATGGCTACACCTTC.

V and J are TRBV7-2 and TRBJ2-1, with TRBD1 matching 9 bases. The germline V gene encodes CDR1 SGHTA and CDR2 FQGNSA. The CDR3 runs 16 residues. Trimming took 7 bases from V and 16 from J; bases not matched to a gene: 23. The DNA of the CDR3 is TGTGCCAGCACCCGAAATCCGGGACAGGGTATCACATTTCAATTCTTC. Protein sequence: CASTRNPGQGITFQFF. The full variable domain, completed using reference TRBV7-2 and TRBJ2-1, is GAGVSQSPSNKVTEKGKDVELRCDPISGHTALYWYRQSLGQGLEFLIYFQGNSAPDKSGLPSDRFSAERTGGSVSTLTIQRTQQEDSAVYLCASTRNPGQGITFQFFGPGTRLTVL.

In this sample, this clone turned up once. The rearrangement links TRBV9 to TRBJ2-2; perhaps TRBD2 as D (5 bases). Germline-derived CDR1 and CDR2 are SGDLS and YYNGEE. This CDR3 region has 14 residues. Trimming took 7 bases from V and 0 from J, leaving 10 bases between them. In DNA form, the CDR3 reads TGTGCCAGCGGGGAGTCGGCGAACACCGGGGAGCTGTTTTTT. This gives the protein CASGESANTGELFF.

The V call is TRBV5-8, the J call TRBJ2-1; D is undetermined. V was pared by 4 bases and J by 10 bases, with 6 bases between. Per germline, CDR1 SGHTS and CDR2 YDEGEE. The CDR3 runs 10 residues. The CDR3: CASSRTEQFF. As DNA, the CDR3 is TGTGCCAGCAGCCGTACAGAGCAGTTCTTC.

This chain links TRBV6-5 with TRBJ2-7, with TRBD1 matching over 7 bases. CDR3 length: 14 amino acids. The germline V gene encodes CDR1 MNHEY and CDR2 SVGAGI. Trimming took 2 bases from V and 3 from J; bases not matched to a gene: 4. The CDR3 DNA is TGTGCCAGCAGTTACGGGAGACAGGGCTACGAGCAGTACGTC. It specifies CASSYGRQGYEQYV.

The chain joins TRBV3-1 (or the pseudogene TRBV3-2) to TRBJ2-1; D is possibly TRBD2 (7 bases). The germline gives CDR1 LGHDT, CDR2 YNNKEL (reference sequence). The V gene lost 0 bases and the J gene lost 6 bases, with 18 bases spanning the gap. The CDR3 loop spans 17 amino acids. CDR3 DNA sequence: TGTGCCAGCAGCCAAGAAAAGGGGGGGGGCCTCCCCAATGAGCAGTTCTTC. Its translation is CASSQEKGGGLPNEQFF.

This chain connects TRBV30 to TRBJ2-3, with TRBD2 matching over 7 bases. The CDR3 runs to 12 residues. Germline V gives CDR1 GTSNPN, CDR2 SVGIG (reference sequence). Germline trimming cut 2 bases from V and 6 bases from J; bases unmatched to any gene: 2. The chain's CDR3 is CAWSMGGDTQYF. CDR3 bases: TGTGCCTGGAGTATGGGGGGGGATACGCAGTATTTT.

To note about this clone: Other DNA sequences within the sample encode an identical CDR3. The J gene is TRBJ1-1, the V gene TRBV6-5; D perhaps matches TRBD1 (5 bases). Trimming left V 8 bases short and J 5 bases short, with 9 bases between. The length of the CDR3 is 11 residues. CDR1 and CDR2 from the germline V gene are MNHEY and SVGAGI. CDR3: CASGRGTEAFF. CDR3 in DNA: TGTGCCAGCGGGCGGGGGACTGAAGCTTTCTTT.

The CDR3: CASSILGGTFDQPQHF. The CDR3 coding sequence is TGTGCCAGTAGTATTCTCGGCGGAACATTTGATCAGCCCCAGCATTTT. The V and J genes are TRBV19 and TRBJ1-5; no firm D call. CDR3 size: 16 residues. V lost 3 bases, J lost 5 bases, and 17 bases lay in between. CDR1 and CDR2 from the germline V gene are LNHDA and SQIVND (reference sequence).

The J gene is TRBJ2-3, the V gene TRBV7-3; TRBD2 agrees at 8 bases. The CDR3 loop spans 16 amino acids. V lost 6 bases, J lost 0 bases, and 8 bases stayed unmatched. The germline V gene has CDR1 SGHTA and CDR2 FQGTGA. The CDR3 protein is CASSTRGGPSTDTQYF. DNA of the CDR3: TGTGCCAGCAGTACCCGGGGGGGCCCTAGCACAGATACGCAGTATTTT.

V and J are TRBV2 and TRBJ1-1; no definite D call. This CDR3 region has 11 residues. Germline CDR1 is SNHLY and CDR2 is FYNNEI. V was clipped by 5 bases and J by 10 bases, with 11 bases between them. The CDR3 DNA reads as TGTGCCAGCAGTCCAACCTTAGCAGCTTTCTTT. Residues: CASSPTLAAFF.

This clone was recorded only once. This chain connects TRBV19 to TRBJ2-3, with D maybe TRBD2 (7 bases). The germline V and J ends were trimmed by 6 bases and 4 bases, with 20 bases remaining between them. CDR3 length equals 16 residues. CDR1 is LNHDA and CDR2 is SQIVND in the germline V gene (reference sequence). In nucleotides, the CDR3 is TGTGCCAGTAGGCCTAGGGATGGGGGGGCCCCAGATACGCAGTATTTT. As protein: CASRPRDGGAPDTQYF.